This TCR beta chain was retrieved from a study of blood T cells in healthy people across ages. Primers used in a second PCR of roughly 6 to 12 cycles were a sample-barcoded 5' primer and a J-beta primer mix. MiXCR, run by TCRdb on the 5' RACE reads, gives a single entry per CDR3 protein. Found here are around 1,000,000 distinct CDR3 sequences, less than 25% of them singletons; the top ten hold about 0.8%. CDR3 length: 21 amino acids. The same sample was also studied in work on T cells of mothers and their children.

The source is a girl under 10 years old in good health. The J gene is TRBJ2-4, the V gene TRBV21-1. TRBV21-1 is listed as a pseudogene. Sequencing was carried out using blood. CDR3 region: CASSRIGWSKLELLAKNIQYF. The CDR3 region has the DNA TGTGCCAGCAGCAGAATCGGATGGTCTAAGCTGGAACTATTAGCCAAAAACATTCAGTACTTC.